These T cell receptor beta chains were read from a single sample in a study of T cell responses to AZD1222 COVID-19 vaccine. Data came from immunoSEQ multiplex PCR; TCRdb stores just in-frame clones and leaves some out. The data hold 140,000 to 150,000 clones, with around 92% observed a single time. The input for sequencing was peripheral blood, taken after recovery from COVID-19. Receptor source: an adult who had recovered from COVID-19. The CDR3 runs from the conserved cysteine through the conserved F or W. A D gene is named only where the DNA matches it firmly. Clone size is not always given. Where it is, it says once, few, many or a class for expanded clones.

TRBJ1-4 . . TRBV19 TGTGCCAGTAGTCTTTACCCCACGGCGGGGGAAAAACTGTTTTTT CASSLYPTAGEKLFF
TRBJ2-7 . . TRBV2 TGTGCCACGGCAGGCAGGGGAAAGCAGTACTTC CATAGRGKQYF
TRBJ1-1 few . TRBV25-1 TGTGCCAGCAGTGAAAACTTCGAAGCTTTCTTT CASSENFEAFF
TRBJ1-4 . . TRBV15 TGTGCCACCAGCAGAGGGGTGGATGAAAAACTGTTTTTT CATSRGVDEKLFF
TRBJ1-1 . . TRBV2 TGTGCCAGCAGTGAAGGGGGGATGAACACTGAAGCTTTCTTT CASSEGGMNTEAFF
TRBJ2-1 . TRBD2 TRBV7-6 TGTGCCAGCAGCCTAACTAGCGGGGTATACAATGAGCAGTTCTTC CASSLTSGVYNEQFF
TRBJ2-1 . TRBD2 TRBV5-1 TGCGCCAGCAGCTTCGAGAGCGGGGTCTACAATGAGCAGTTCTTC CASSFESGVYNEQFF
TRBJ1-1 . TRBD1 TRBV3-1/TRBV3-2 TGTGCCAGCAGCCAAGTTGGGACAGGGAAGGGCACTGAAGCTTTCTTT CASSQVGTGKGTEAFF
TRBJ1-1 . . TRBV5-1 TGCGCCAGCAGCTTGGCAGGTGCTATCGGCACTGAAGCTTTCTTT CASSLAGAIGTEAFF
TRBJ2-5 . . TRBV11-1 TGTGCCAGCAGCTTAGGGACAGTCCAAGAGACCCAGTACTTC CASSLGTVQETQYF
TRBJ2-1 . . TRBV28 TGTGCCAGCAGTCCCCCCTTACCTAAATACAATGAGCAGTTCTTC CASSPPLPKYNEQFF
TRBJ1-6 few . TRBV7-9 TGTGCCAGCAGCTTAGCGGGAGTATGGGAAAGCTCCTATAATTCACCCCTCCACTTT CASSLAGVWESSYNSPLHF
TRBJ1-6 . . TRBV7-8 TGTGCCAGCAGCTTCCCCGGGGGGCCAAGTTCCTATAATTCACCCCTCCACTTT CASSFPGGPSSYNSPLHF
TRBJ2-7 . . TRBV11-2 TGTGCCAGCAGCTTAAGTACGACAGGCTCCTACGAGCAGTACTTC CASSLSTTGSYEQYF
TRBJ2-7 . . TRBV9 TGTGCCAGCAGCGCCTCCTCGGGAAACTACTACGAGCAGTACTTC CASSASSGNYYEQYF
TRBJ2-3 . . TRBV10-2 TGCGCCAGCATAGGGCACCAACCCCCCGATACGCAGTATTTT CASIGHQPPDTQYF
TRBJ1-5 once . TRBV2 TGTGCCAGCAGTGAATGGGTAGGCAATCAGCCCCAGCATTTT CASSEWVGNQPQHF
TRBJ2-1 . . TRBV28 TGTGCCAGCAGCCAACCGACGGGGGCTTTGAATGAGCAGTTCTTC CASSQPTGALNEQFF
TRBJ2-7 once TRBD2 TRBV5-4 TGTGCCAGCAGCCACTCGGGCGGGAGAAAACACGAGCAGTACTTC CASSHSGGRKHEQYF
TRBJ2-4 . . TRBV5-6 TGTGCCAGCAGCTTATCCTACAAAAACATTCAGTACTTC CASSLSYKNIQYF
TRBJ1-3 . . TRBV29-1 TGCAGCGGGGGGTGGGGAAACACCATATATTTT CSGGWGNTIYF
TRBJ2-2 . TRBD1 TRBV30 TGTGCCTGGGTAAAGTCAGGGGGCATGGCCGGGGAGCTGTTTTTT CAWVKSGGMAGELFF
TRBJ2-5 . TRBD2 TRBV2 TGTGCCAGCAGACCACTAGCGGGAGTGGAGACCCAGTACTTC CASRPLAGVETQYF
TRBJ1-4 . . TRBV12-3/TRBV12-4 TGTGCCAGCAGTAGCCAGGTAGTTGAAAAACTGTTTTTT CASSSQVVEKLFF
TRBJ2-1 once . TRBV27 TGTGCCAGCAGTTGGACACCCTCCTACAATGAGCAGTTCTTC CASSWTPSYNEQFF
TRBJ2-7 . TRBD1 TRBV10-3 TGTGCCATCAGTGTAGTCCGGACAGGGGGTTCCTACGAGCAGTACTTC CAISVVRTGGSYEQYF
TRBJ2-1 . TRBD2 TRBV12-5 TGTGCTAGTGGTTTGATCCTAGCGGCCAACCCTGCCGGGGAGCAGTTCTTC CASGLILAANPAGEQFF
TRBJ1-4 . TRBD1 TRBV3-1/TRBV3-2 TGTGCCAGCAGCTTCGGACAGGGAAGAGAAAAACTGTTTTTT CASSFGQGREKLFF
TRBJ1-2 . . TRBV29-1 TGCAGCGTTGATTCGGGGGGGCATGGCTACACCTTC CSVDSGGHGYTF
TRBJ2-5 . . TRBV6-5 TGTGCCAGCAGTAGGGGGTCCAGGGAGACCCAGTACTTC CASSRGSRETQYF
TRBJ2-7 . . TRBV19 TGTGCCAGTAGGGGGGACCTCTACGAGCAGTACTTC CASRGDLYEQYF